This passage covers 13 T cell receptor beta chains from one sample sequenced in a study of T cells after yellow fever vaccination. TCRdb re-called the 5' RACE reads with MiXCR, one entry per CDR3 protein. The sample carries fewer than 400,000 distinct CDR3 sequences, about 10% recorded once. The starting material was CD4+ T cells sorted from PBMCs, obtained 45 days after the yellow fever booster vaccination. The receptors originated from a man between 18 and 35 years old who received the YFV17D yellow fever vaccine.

The DNA for the CDR3 is TGTGCCAGCAGTGAAGGGGCGAGGGCCCAGCCCCAGCATTTT. Protein: CASSEGARAQPQHF. The chain is built from TRBV6-1 and TRBJ1-5; no reliable D call. The CDR3 is 14 residues long. Germline loops: CDR1 MNHNS, CDR2 SASEGT. Trimming took 1 base from V and 7 from J, leaving 11 bases between them.

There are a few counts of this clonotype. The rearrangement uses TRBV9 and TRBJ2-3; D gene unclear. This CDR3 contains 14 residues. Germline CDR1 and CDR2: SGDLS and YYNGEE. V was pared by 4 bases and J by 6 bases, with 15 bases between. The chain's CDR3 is CASSPTVRADTQYF. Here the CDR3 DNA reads TGTGCCAGCAGCCCCACAGTGAGAGCGGATACGCAGTATTTT.

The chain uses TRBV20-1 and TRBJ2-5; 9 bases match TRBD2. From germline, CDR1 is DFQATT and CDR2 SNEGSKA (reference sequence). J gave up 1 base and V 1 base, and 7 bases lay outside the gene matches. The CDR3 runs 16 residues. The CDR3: CSARGGLAGSQETQYF. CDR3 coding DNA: TGCAGTGCTAGAGGGGGGCTAGCGGGGAGCCAAGAGACCCAGTACTTC.

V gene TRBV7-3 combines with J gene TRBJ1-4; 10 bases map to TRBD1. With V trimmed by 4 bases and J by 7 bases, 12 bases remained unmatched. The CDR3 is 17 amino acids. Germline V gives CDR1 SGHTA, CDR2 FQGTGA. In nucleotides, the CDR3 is TGTGCCAGCAGCTCAGTCCGGGACAGGGGTTTCGTTGAAAAACTGTTTTTT. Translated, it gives CASSSVRDRGFVEKLFF.

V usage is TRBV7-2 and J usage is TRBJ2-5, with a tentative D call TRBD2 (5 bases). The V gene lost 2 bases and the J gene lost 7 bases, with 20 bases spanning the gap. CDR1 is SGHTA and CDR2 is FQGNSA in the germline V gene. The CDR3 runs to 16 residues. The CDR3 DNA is TGTGCCAGCAGCTTAACGGGTTATGGCCGTGGAGGGACCCAGTACTTC. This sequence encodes CASSLTGYGRGGTQYF. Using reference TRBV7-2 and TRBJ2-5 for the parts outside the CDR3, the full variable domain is GAGVSQSPSNKVTEKGKDVELRCDPISGHTALYWYRQSLGQGLEFLIYFQGNSAPDKSGLPSDRFSAERTGGSVSTLTIQRTQQEDSAVYLCASSLTGYGRGGTQYFGPGTRLLVL.

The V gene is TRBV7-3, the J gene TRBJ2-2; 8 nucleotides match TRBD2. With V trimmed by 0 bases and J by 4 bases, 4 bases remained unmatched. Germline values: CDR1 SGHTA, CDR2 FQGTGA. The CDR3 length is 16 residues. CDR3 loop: CASSLTARGVTGELFF. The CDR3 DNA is TGTGCCAGCAGCTTAACTGCGCGGGGGGTCACCGGGGAGCTGTTTTTT.

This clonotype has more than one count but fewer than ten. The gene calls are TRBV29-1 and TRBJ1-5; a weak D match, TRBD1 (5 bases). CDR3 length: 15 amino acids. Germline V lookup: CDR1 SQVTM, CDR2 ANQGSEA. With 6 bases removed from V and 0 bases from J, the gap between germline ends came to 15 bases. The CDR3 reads CSVAGGEYSNQPQHF. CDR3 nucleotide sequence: TGCAGCGTGGCGGGGGGAGAATATAGCAATCAGCCCCAGCATTTT.

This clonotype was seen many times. CDR3 amino acids: CASRRFSGSQETQYF. The CDR3 region has the DNA TGTGCCAGCAGACGATTTAGCGGGAGCCAAGAGACCCAGTACTTC. This chain joins TRBV6-2 or TRBV6-3 and TRBJ2-5; 9 nucleotides align to TRBD2. Germline V gives CDR1 MNHEY, CDR2 SVGEGT. The junction had 6 bases not matched to a gene; V was cut back by 6 bases and J by 1 base. The CDR3 extends over 15 amino acids.

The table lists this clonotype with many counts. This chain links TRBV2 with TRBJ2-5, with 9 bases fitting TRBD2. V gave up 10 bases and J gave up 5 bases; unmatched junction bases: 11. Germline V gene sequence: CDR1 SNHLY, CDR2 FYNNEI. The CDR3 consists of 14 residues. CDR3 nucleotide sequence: TGTGCCACCACCCCGGGACTAGCTTCGGAGACCCAGTACTTC. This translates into CATTPGLASETQYF. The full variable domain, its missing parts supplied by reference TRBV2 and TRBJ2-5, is EPEVTQTPSHQVTQMGQEVILRCVPISNHLYFYWYRQILGQKVEFLVSFYNNEISEKSEIFDDQFSVERPDGSNFTLKIRSTKLEDSAMYFCATTPGLASETQYFGPGTRLLVL.

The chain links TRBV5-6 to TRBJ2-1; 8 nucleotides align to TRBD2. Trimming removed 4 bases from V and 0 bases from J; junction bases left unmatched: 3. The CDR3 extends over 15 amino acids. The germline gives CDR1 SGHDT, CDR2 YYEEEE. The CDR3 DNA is TGTGCCAGCAGCGGCGGACTAGCCTCCTACAATGAGCAGTTCTTC. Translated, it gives CASSGGLASYNEQFF.

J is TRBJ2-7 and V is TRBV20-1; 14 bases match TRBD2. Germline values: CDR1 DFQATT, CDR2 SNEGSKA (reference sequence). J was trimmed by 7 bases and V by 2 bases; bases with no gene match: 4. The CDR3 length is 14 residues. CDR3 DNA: TGCAGTGCTAGATTGACTAGCGGGGGGGCTGAGCAGTACTTC. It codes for CSARLTSGGAEQYF.

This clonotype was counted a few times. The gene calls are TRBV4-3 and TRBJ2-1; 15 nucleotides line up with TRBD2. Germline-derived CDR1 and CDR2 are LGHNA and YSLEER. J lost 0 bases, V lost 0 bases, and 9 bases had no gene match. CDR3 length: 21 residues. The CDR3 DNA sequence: TGCGCCAGCAGCCAAGATGGGGGACTAGCGGGGGGAAATAGCTCCTACAATGAGCAGTTCTTC. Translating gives CASSQDGGLAGGNSSYNEQFF.

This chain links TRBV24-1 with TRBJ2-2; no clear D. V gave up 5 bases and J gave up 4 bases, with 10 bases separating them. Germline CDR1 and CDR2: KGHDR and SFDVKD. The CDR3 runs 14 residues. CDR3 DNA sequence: TGTGCCACCAGTGCTCGAGGCGGCACCGGGGAGCTGTTTTTT. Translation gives CATSARGGTGELFF.